This T cell receptor (beta chain) emerged from a study of control samples from healthy donors and cancer patients. The CDR3 sequence is 16 residues long. Trimming took off 6 bases at V and 4 bases at J, with 16 bases between the two ends. CDR1 SNHLY and CDR2 FYNNEI come from the germline V gene. Method: immunoSEQ multiplex PCR; TCRdb's copy keeps in-frame clones and lacks some. The sample has about 95,000 clones; 88% are singletons. The sample consisted of blood. The rearrangement joins TRBV2 to TRBJ2-6; D may correspond to TRBD1 or TRBD2 (5 bases each). The sequence derives from a woman aged 70 to 79 in good health. CDR3 residues: CASSRLRGAGANVLTF. The CDR3 DNA reads as TGTGCCAGCAGCCGTCTCCGAGGGGCCGGGGCCAACGTCCTGACTTTC.